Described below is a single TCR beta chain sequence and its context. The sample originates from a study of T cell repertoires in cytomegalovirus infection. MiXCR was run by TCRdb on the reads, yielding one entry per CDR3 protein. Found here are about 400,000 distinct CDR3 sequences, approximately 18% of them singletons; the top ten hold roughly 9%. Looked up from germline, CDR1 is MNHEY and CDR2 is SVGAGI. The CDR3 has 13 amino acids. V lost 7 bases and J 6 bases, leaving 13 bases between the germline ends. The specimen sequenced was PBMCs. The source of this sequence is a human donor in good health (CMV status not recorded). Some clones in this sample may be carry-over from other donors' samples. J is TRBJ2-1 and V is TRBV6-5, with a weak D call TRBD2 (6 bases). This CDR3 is CASTLPGANEQFF. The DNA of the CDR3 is TGTGCCAGCACTCTGCCGGGAGCCAATGAGCAGTTCTTC.